Presented here are 3 T cell receptor beta chains from one specimen sequenced in a study of blood T cell repertoires in COVID-19. TCRdb's table, derived via immunoSEQ multiplex PCR, lists solely in-frame clones and lacks some. The sample contains 240,000 or so clones, around 87% of which appear only once. Sequencing was done on a sample of peripheral blood. Receptor source: a woman in her 30s who had recovered from COVID-19.

This chain connects TRBV6-5 to TRBJ1-2; D unclear. CDR1 and CDR2 from the germline V gene are MNHEY and SVGAGI. This CDR3 is 16 amino acids long. The V and J ends lost 0 bases and 3 bases respectively, with 14 bases between them. The CDR3: CASSYSVPSEDYGYTF. CDR3 DNA sequence: TGTGCCAGCAGTTACTCGGTGCCCAGCGAGGACTATGGCTACACCTTC.

V is TRBV10-3 and J is TRBJ2-1; D is unresolved. The V gene's germline CDR1 is ENHRY and CDR2 SYGVKD. Trimming left V 7 bases short and J 4 bases short, with 11 bases between. The CDR3 extends over 13 amino acids. The CDR3 region has the DNA TGTGCCATCAAAGGAACAGATTACAATGAGCAGTTCTTC. Its translation: CAIKGTDYNEQFF.

The chain carries TRBV29-1 and TRBJ1-1, with D possibly matching TRBD1 (5 bases). Trimming removed 3 bases from V and 7 bases from J, with 21 bases in between. The CDR3 is 15 residues long. Germline V gives CDR1 SQVTM, CDR2 ANQGSEA. The CDR3 nucleotides are TGCAGCGTTGAGTTGGTCAGGGCAGAATCAGTTGAAGCTTTCTTT. Encoded protein: CSVELVRAESVEAFF.